This TCR beta chain was retrieved from a study of blood T cells in healthy people across ages. As for the study in general: Template switching picked up about one barcoded beta molecule for each two T cells.

With a J-beta primer mix and a sample-barcoded 5' primer, a second PCR ran roughly 7 to 11 cycles. TCRdb reanalysed the 5' RACE reads using MiXCR and keeps one entry per CDR3 protein. Among roughly 730,000 distinct CDR3 sequences listed, around 50% were seen once. The CDR3 is 15 amino acids. In germline, CDR1 is SGHVS, CDR2 FQNEAQ. V was pared by 3 bases and J by 5 bases, with 13 bases between. This chain uses TRBV7-8 with TRBJ1-4; perhaps TRBD1 as D (6 bases). The source is a man aged 35-49 years in good health. The sequenced sample consisted of blood. CDR3 nucleotide sequence: TGTGCCAGCAGCTTCTGGGGGGCGGCGAATGAAAAACTGTTTTTT. Its translation: CASSFWGAANEKLFF.